The rows below give T cell receptor beta chains drawn from one sample of a study of response to subunit inactivated influenza vaccine. TCRdb used MiXCR to reprocess the RT-PCR reads, holding one entry per CDR3 protein. The sample comprises 700,000 to 800,000 distinct CDR3 sequences, under 20% of which are singletons, and under 13% rests with the top ten. This material consisted of PBMCs from blood, taken roughly 5 days after vaccination. The receptors come from a man aged 50 or older who received an inactivated influenza vaccine. CDR3s include the opening cysteine and the closing phenylalanine or tryptophan. The D gene is left open where the match is weak. The size field is filled for only some rows; it gives once, few, many or a size class.

size,V,D,J,DNA,CDR3
.,TRBV15,.,TRBJ2-6,TGTGCCACCACAGGTGGGATTCGACCCCTCTCTGGGGCCAACGTCCTGACTTTC,CATTGGIRPLSGANVLTF
many,TRBV4-3,TRBD2,TRBJ2-7,TGCGCCAGCAGCCAAGAATACGGGGCGGGAGACTACGAGCAGTACTTC,CASSQEYGAGDYEQYF
.,TRBV4-2,.,TRBJ2-2,TGTGCCAGCAGCCAAGTTCTTCTTCACACGAACACCGGGGAGCTGTTTTTT,CASSQVLLHTNTGELFF
few,TRBV4-1,TRBD1,TRBJ1-2,TGCGCCAGCAGCCAAGATATCAACAGGGGCCTTGGCTACACCTTC,CASSQDINRGLGYTF
.,TRBV2,TRBD1,TRBJ2-5,TGTGCCAGCAGTGATCACTTGACAGGGGCTCAAGTAGTGGAGACCCAGTACTTC,CASSDHLTGAQVVETQYF
few,TRBV5-6,.,TRBJ2-3,TGTGCCAGCACCCTTCTAGGATCAGATACGCAGTATTTT,CASTLLGSDTQYF
few,TRBV14,.,TRBJ2-7,TGTGCCAGCAGCCAAGATTACGGTACGGAGCAGTACTTC,CASSQDYGTEQYF
.,TRBV6-2/TRBV6-3,.,TRBJ1-2,TGTGCCAGCAGTTACGGGTACGGGGAAACCGGCGGCTACACCTTC,CASSYGYGETGGYTF
.,TRBV6-1,TRBD2,TRBJ2-1,TGTGCCAGCAGCAAGACTAGCGGGATTGGCAATGAGCAGTTCTTC,CASSKTSGIGNEQFF
.,TRBV5-1,.,TRBJ1-6,TGCGCCAGCAGCTTGGGGGGAAATCCACCCCTCCACTTT,CASSLGGNPPLHF
.,TRBV29-1,.,TRBJ1-5,TGCAGCGTTGCCTCTAGGAATCAGCCCCAGCATTTT,CSVASRNQPQHF
.,TRBV5-1,.,TRBJ2-5,TGCGCCAGCAGCCCGATGATGATGGGGGAGACCCAGTACTTC,CASSPMMMGETQYF
few,TRBV18,.,TRBJ2-7,TGTGCCAGCTCACCAAAACGGGTGGCGGGACTGGACTACTACGAGCAGTACTTC,CASSPKRVAGLDYYEQYF
.,TRBV4-3,.,TRBJ1-4,TGCGCCAGCAGCCAGGGAAACTGGGGTAATGAAAAACTGTTTTTT,CASSQGNWGNEKLFF
many,TRBV7-2,.,TRBJ2-1,TGTGCCAGCAGCCTGCCAGGCTCCTACAATGAGCAGTTCTTC,CASSLPGSYNEQFF
few,TRBV12-3/TRBV12-4,.,TRBJ2-5,TGTGCCAGCAGAATGACGGCAGAGACCCAGTACTTC,CASRMTAETQYF
.,TRBV30,.,TRBJ1-6,TGTGCCTGGAGTACGGGGCGGACACCAGGGGATAATTCACCCCTCCACTTT,CAWSTGRTPGDNSPLHF
.,TRBV2,.,TRBJ2-5,TGTGCCAGCAGTGAGGGGGGCAGCCTCCAAGAGACCCAGTACTTC,CASSEGGSLQETQYF
few,TRBV7-7,.,TRBJ1-5,TGTGCTAGCAGCTTAGGATGGGATAGCAATCAGCCCCAGCATTTT,CASSLGWDSNQPQHF
.,TRBV12-3/TRBV12-4,TRBD1,TRBJ1-5,TGTGCCAGCAGGCGACAGGGTACTAATCAGCCCCAGCATTTT,CASRRQGTNQPQHF
many,TRBV20-1,TRBD1,TRBJ2-7,TGCAGTGCTAACAGGGGGCGGGACGAGCAGTACTTC,CSANRGRDEQYF
few,TRBV6-5,TRBD2,TRBJ2-1,TGTGCCAGCAGTTATCGTCGGAAGCGGGGGAGCTCCTACAATGAGCAGTTCTTC,CASSYRRKRGSSYNEQFF
.,TRBV7-2,.,TRBJ1-2,TGTGCCAGCAGCTTAGCCGACAGGCCCGGGAGCGGCTACACCTTC,CASSLADRPGSGYTF
.,TRBV20-1,.,TRBJ2-3,TGCAGTGCTAGAGATCCGGGCGTTCTGTCTACAGATACGCAGTATTTT,CSARDPGVLSTDTQYF
.,TRBV5-5,TRBD1,TRBJ2-3,TGTGCCAGCAGCCTCGGACAGGGGGCTTTGGTTTTGGATACGCAGTATTTT,CASSLGQGALVLDTQYF
many,TRBV10-3,TRBD2,TRBJ2-7,TGTGCCATCAGTGAGTCTTCGATAGGACTAGCGGGAACAAACGAGCAGTACTTC,CAISESSIGLAGTNEQYF
few,TRBV20-1,.,TRBJ2-7,TGCAGTGCTAGAGCGGCTAGCGATTACGAGCAGTACTTC,CSARAASDYEQYF
.,TRBV6-1,.,TRBJ2-5,TGTGCCAGCAGTGTTTTCGTCCGCCCCCAAGAGACCCAGTACTTC,CASSVFVRPQETQYF
few,TRBV6-2/TRBV6-3,TRBD1,TRBJ2-7,TGTGCCAGCACCGAAGGACAGGGTGTGTACGAGCAGTACTTC,CASTEGQGVYEQYF
few,TRBV4-3,TRBD1,TRBJ1-2,TGCGCCAGCAGCCAAGCTGCCGACAGGGTAGGGGCTAACTATGGCTACACCTTC,CASSQAADRVGANYGYTF
.,TRBV5-1,.,TRBJ2-3,TGCGCCAGCAGCCCGCAGGCAAACACAGATACGCAGTATTTT,CASSPQANTDTQYF
few,TRBV20-1,TRBD2,TRBJ2-1,TGCAGTGCTAGACCCCTGACTAGCGGGAGGGCCTTAGGGCTTGAGCAGTTCTTC,CSARPLTSGRALGLEQFF
.,TRBV7-8,TRBD2,TRBJ2-5,TGTGCCAGCAGCTTTCGGGATAGCGGGGCTTATCAAGAGACCCAGTACTTC,CASSFRDSGAYQETQYF
few,TRBV9,.,TRBJ2-1,TGTGCCAGCAGCCCCAGAGGACTGGGCCAATGGAATGAGCAGTTCTTC,CASSPRGLGQWNEQFF
few,TRBV30,TRBD2,TRBJ2-1,TGTGCCTGCAACCTAGCGGGGTCCTACAATGAGCAGTTCTTC,CACNLAGSYNEQFF
.,TRBV4-3,.,TRBJ2-2,TGCGCCAGCAGCCAAGATACTGACTGGGGCACCACCGGGGAGCTGTTTTTT,CASSQDTDWGTTGELFF
.,TRBV7-9,.,TRBJ2-1,TGTGCCAGCACCCTGAGTAGTCATGAGCAGTTCTTC,CASTLSSHEQFF
.,TRBV6-2/TRBV6-3,TRBD1,TRBJ1-1,TGTGCCAGCAGAGACGGACAGGTGAACACTGAAGCTTTCTTT,CASRDGQVNTEAFF
many,TRBV7-9,.,TRBJ2-7,TGTGCCAGCAGCCCAACTCGGGGTTTGGACAACTACTACGAGCAGTACTTC,CASSPTRGLDNYYEQYF
few,TRBV5-1,.,TRBJ2-2,TGCGCCAGCAGCTTGGCCAAGATGGGCGCCGGGGAGCTGTTTTTT,CASSLAKMGAGELFF
.,TRBV6-1,.,TRBJ2-2,TGTGCCAGCAGGGGAACAGCGTCCGGGGAGCTGTTTTTT,CASRGTASGELFF
many,TRBV6-4,TRBD2,TRBJ2-1,TGTGCCAGCAGTGCCGGACTAGCGGGAAACAATGAGCAGTTCTTC,CASSAGLAGNNEQFF
.,TRBV6-1,.,TRBJ2-3,TGTGCCAGCGGAGAACAGATTTGGGATACGCAGTATTTT,CASGEQIWDTQYF
.,TRBV6-2/TRBV6-3,.,TRBJ2-3,TGTGCCAGCAGTTGGGACCACTCTAGCACAGATACGCAGTATTTT,CASSWDHSSTDTQYF
.,TRBV7-9,.,TRBJ2-7,TGTGCCAGCAGCTTAGAGGGGGGACTCGCCTACGAGCAGTACTTC,CASSLEGGLAYEQYF
once,TRBV7-2,.,TRBJ1-4,TGTGCCAGCAGCTTCAGTTCTAATGAAAAACTGTTTTTT,CASSFSSNEKLFF
.,TRBV20-1,.,TRBJ1-5,TGCAGTGCTACCGCGGCCCATAGCAATCAGCCCCAGCATTTT,CSATAAHSNQPQHF
few,TRBV6-1,.,TRBJ2-3,TGTGCCAGCAACTTGATAGCCTCTTTTGGCACAGATACGCAGTATTTT,CASNLIASFGTDTQYF
few,TRBV6-5,TRBD1,TRBJ2-1,TGTGCCAGCAGTTACTCGCCGGGACAGGGCTACAATGAGCAGTTCTTC,CASSYSPGQGYNEQFF
.,TRBV4-3,.,TRBJ2-1,TGCGCCAGCAGCCAAGACCCCGGACACCTCTACAATGAGCAGTTCTTC,CASSQDPGHLYNEQFF
.,TRBV20-1,.,TRBJ2-4,TGCAGTGCCCATCCCGGAGGAAACATTCAGTACTTC,CSAHPGGNIQYF
many,TRBV15,.,TRBJ1-1,TGTGCCACCAGCAGTATGAACACTGAAGCTTTCTTT,CATSSMNTEAFF